This TCR beta chain was identified in a study of T cells in Graves' hyperthyroidism and ophthalmopathy. Absent ophthalmopathy progression within 18 months defined stable Graves' hyperthyroidism. Patients aged 18 to 65 had newly diagnosed hyperthyroidism that had lasted under 2 months. Pregnant or lactating patients were excluded, as were those with uncontrolled infection or other autoimmune disease. The CDR3 regions of TCR beta were amplified from RNA transcripts. The primer set for the first-round RT-PCR of the TCR CDR3 was HTBI. Using its own MiXCR run on the multiplex PCR reads, TCRdb lists one record per CDR3 protein. The sample shows around 500,000 distinct CDR3 sequences, roughly an eighth of them seen only once. Of note for this clonotype: What it binds is unknown.

Notes on the study in general: Before onset, by a median of about six months, the model predicted ophthalmopathy.

This receptor was obtained from a young woman with Graves' hyperthyroidism. Sequenced sample: blood.

CDR3 nucleotides: TGCAGCGTCACCCTTTTAGGTCAGCCCCAGCATTTT. It yields the protein CSVTLLGQPQHF. The rearrangement uses TRBV29-1 and TRBJ1-5; the D is unclear. CDR3 length: 12 residues. With 6 bases removed from V and 6 bases from J, the gap between germline ends came to 12 bases. The germline gives CDR1 SQVTM, CDR2 ANQGSEA.